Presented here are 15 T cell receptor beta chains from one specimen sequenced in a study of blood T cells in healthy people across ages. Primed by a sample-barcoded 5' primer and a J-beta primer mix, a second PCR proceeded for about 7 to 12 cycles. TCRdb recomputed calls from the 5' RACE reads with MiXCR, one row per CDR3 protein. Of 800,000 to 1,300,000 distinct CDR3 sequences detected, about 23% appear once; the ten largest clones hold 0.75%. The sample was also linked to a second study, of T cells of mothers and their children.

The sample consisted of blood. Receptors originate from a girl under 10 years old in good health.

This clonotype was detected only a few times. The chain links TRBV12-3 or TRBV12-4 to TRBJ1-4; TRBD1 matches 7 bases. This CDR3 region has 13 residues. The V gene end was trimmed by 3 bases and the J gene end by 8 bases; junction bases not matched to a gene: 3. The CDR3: CASSFGTVEKLFF. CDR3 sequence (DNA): TGTGCCAGCAGTTTCGGGACAGTCGAAAAACTGTTTTTT.

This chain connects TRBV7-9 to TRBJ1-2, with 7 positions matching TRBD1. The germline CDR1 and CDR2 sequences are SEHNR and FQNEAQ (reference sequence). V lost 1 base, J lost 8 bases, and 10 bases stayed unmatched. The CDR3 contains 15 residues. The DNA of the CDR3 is TGTGCCAGCAGCTTAGACAATCCAGGGGGTAGCGGCTACACCTTC. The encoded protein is CASSLDNPGGSGYTF.

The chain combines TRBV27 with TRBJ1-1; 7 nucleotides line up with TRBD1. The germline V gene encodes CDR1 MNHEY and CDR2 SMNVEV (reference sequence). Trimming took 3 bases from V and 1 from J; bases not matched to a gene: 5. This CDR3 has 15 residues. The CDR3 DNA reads TGTGCCAGCAGTTTTACGGACAGGCCGAACACTGAAGCTTTCTTT. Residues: CASSFTDRPNTEAFF.

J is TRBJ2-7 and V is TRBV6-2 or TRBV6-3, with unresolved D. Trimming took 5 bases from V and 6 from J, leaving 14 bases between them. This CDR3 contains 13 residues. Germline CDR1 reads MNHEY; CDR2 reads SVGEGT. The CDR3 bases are TGTGCCAGCAGTAGTAGGTTCACGGGCGAGCAGTACTTC. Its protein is CASSSRFTGEQYF.

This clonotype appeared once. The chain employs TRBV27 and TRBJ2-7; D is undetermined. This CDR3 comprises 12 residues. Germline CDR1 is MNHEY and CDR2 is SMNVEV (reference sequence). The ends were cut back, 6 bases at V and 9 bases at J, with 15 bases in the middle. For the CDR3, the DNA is TGTGCCAGCAGCTTGATCGGAAACGTGCAGTACTTC. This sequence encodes CASSLIGNVQYF.

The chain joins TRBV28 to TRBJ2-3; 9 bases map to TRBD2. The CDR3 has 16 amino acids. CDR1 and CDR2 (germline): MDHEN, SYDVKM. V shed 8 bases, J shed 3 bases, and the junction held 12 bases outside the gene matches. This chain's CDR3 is CASCLRASGITDTQYF. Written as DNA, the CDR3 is TGTGCCAGCTGCCTAAGGGCTAGCGGGATAACAGATACGCAGTATTTT.

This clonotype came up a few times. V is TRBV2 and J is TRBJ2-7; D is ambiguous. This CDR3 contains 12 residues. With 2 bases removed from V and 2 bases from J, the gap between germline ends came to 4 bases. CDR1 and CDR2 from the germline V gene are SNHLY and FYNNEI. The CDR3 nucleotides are TGTGCCAGCAGTGAACTAACCTACGAGCAGTACTTC. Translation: CASSELTYEQYF.

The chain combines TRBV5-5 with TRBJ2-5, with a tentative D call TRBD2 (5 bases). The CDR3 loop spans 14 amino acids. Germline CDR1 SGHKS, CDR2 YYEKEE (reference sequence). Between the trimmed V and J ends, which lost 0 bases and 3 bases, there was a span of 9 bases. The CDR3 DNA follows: TGTGCCAGCAGCTTGGCCGTCGGGGAAGAGACCCAGTACTTC. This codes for CASSLAVGEETQYF.

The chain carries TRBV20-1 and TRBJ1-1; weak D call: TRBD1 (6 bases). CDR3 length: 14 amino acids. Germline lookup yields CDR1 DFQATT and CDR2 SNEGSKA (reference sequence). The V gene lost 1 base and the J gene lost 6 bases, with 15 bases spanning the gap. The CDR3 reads CSARGVTGGPEAFF. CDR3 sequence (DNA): TGCAGTGCTAGAGGGGTGACAGGCGGCCCTGAAGCTTTCTTT.

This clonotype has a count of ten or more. For the CDR3, the DNA is TGTGCCAGCAGCCCGCGGGGGGGCACAGATACGCAGTATTTT. As protein: CASSPRGGTDTQYF. The chain couples TRBV7-2 to TRBJ2-3; 8 bases fit TRBD2. Germline assignment: CDR1 SGHTA and CDR2 FQGNSA. The CDR3 length is 14 residues. The V gene end was trimmed by 5 bases and the J gene end by 1 base; junction bases not matched to a gene: 2. Full variable domain (rest looked up from reference TRBV7-2 and TRBJ2-3): GAGVSQSPSNKVTEKGKDVELRCDPISGHTALYWYRQSLGQGLEFLIYFQGNSAPDKSGLPSDRFSAERTGGSVSTLTIQRTQQEDSAVYLCASSPRGGTDTQYFGPGTRLTVL.

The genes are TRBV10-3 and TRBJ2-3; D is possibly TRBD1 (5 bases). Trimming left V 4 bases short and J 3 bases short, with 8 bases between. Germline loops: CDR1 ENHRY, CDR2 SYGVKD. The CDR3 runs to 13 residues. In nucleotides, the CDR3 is TGTGCCATCAGTGGCCGACAGACAGATACGCAGTATTTT. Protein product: CAISGRQTDTQYF.

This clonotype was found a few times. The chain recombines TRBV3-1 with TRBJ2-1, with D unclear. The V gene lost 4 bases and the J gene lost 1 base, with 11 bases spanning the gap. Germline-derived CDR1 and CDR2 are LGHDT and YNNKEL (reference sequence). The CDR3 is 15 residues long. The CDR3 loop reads CASSRATISYNEQFF. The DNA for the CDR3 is TGTGCCAGCAGCCGGGCTACGATTTCCTACAATGAGCAGTTCTTC.

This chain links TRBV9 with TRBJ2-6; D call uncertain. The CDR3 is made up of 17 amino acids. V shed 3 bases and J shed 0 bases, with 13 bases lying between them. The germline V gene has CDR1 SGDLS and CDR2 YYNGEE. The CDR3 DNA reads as TGTGCCAGCAGCGCCTATCTTGTGAGCTCTGGGGCCAACGTCCTGACTTTC. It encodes CASSAYLVSSGANVLTF.

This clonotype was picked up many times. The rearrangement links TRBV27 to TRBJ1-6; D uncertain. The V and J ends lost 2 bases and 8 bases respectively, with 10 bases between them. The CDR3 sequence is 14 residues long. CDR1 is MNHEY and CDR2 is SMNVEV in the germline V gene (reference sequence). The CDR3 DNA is TGTGCCAGCAGTTTAGGGGATAGTTATTCACCCCTCCACTTT. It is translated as CASSLGDSYSPLHF.

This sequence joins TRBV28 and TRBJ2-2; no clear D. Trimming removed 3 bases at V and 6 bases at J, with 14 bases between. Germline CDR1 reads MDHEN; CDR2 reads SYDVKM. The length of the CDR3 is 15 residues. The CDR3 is CASSLAASGAGELFF. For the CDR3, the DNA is TGTGCCAGCAGTTTGGCGGCCAGTGGGGCCGGGGAGCTGTTTTTT.